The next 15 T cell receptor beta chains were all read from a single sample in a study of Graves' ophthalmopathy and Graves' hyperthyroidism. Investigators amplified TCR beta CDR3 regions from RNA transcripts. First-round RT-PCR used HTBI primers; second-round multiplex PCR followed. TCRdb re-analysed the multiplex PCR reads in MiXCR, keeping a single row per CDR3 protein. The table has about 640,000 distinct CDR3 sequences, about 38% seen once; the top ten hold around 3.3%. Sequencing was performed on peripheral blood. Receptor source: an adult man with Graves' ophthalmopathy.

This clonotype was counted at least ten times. CDR3 DNA sequence: TGCGCCAGCAGCCCTAGTCTCGGTACGGAAAAACTGTTTTTT. It specifies CASSPSLGTEKLFF. V gene TRBV5-1 combines with J gene TRBJ1-4; no reliable D call. Deletions cut 4 bases from V and 8 bases from J, with 15 bases between. CDR1 and CDR2 from the germline V gene are SGHRS and YFSETQ. This CDR3 is built from 14 residues. Full variable domain (rest looked up from reference TRBV5-1 and TRBJ1-4): KAGVTQTPRYLIKTRGQQVTLSCSPISGHRSVSWYQQTPGQGLQFLFEYFSETQRNKGNFPGRFSGRQFSNSRSEMNVSTLELGDSALYLCASSPSLGTEKLFFGSGTQLSVL.

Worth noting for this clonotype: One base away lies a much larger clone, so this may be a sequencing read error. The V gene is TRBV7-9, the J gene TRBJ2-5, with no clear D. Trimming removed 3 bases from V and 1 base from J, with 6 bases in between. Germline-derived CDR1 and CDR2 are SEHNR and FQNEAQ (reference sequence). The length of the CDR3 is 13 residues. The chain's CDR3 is CASSFRCQETQYF. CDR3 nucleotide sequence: TGTGCCAGCAGCTTCAGATGCCAAGAGACCCAGTACTTC.

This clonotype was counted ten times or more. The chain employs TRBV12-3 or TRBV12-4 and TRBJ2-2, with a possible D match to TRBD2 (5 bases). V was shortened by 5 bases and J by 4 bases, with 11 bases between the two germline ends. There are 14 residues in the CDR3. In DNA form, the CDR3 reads TGTGCCAGCAGTGTACCGGGGATCACCGGGGAGCTGTTTTTT. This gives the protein CASSVPGITGELFF.

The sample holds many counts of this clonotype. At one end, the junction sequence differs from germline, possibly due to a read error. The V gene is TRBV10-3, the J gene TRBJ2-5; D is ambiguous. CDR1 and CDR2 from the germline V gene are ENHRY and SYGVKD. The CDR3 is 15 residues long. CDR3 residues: CASSYSKASSGTQYF. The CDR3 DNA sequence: TGTGCCAGCAGTTACTCGAAGGCCTCATCTGGGACCCAGTACTTC.

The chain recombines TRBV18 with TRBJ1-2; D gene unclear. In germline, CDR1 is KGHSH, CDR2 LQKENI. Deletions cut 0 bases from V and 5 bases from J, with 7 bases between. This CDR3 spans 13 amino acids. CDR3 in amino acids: CASSPPSAYGYTF. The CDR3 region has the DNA TGTGCCAGCTCACCACCGTCGGCTTATGGCTACACCTTC.

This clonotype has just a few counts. The CDR3 DNA sequence: TGTGCCAGCAGGGAACTAGCGGGAGTATCGTACGAGCAGTACTTC. Encoded protein: CASRELAGVSYEQYF. The V call is TRBV6-6, the J call TRBJ2-7, with 11 positions matching TRBD2. Germline CDR1 reads MNHNY; CDR2 reads SVGAGI (reference sequence). This CDR3 region has 15 residues. Trimming at V came to 6 bases and at J to 4 bases, leaving 8 bases not matched to a gene.

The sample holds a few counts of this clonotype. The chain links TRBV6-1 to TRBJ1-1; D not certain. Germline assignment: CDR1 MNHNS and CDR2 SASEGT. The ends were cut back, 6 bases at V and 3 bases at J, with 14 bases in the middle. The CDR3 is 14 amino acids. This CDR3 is CASRDPGHYTEAFF. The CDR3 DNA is TGTGCCAGCAGGGATCCGGGCCACTACACTGAAGCTTTCTTT.

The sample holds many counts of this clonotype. DNA for the CDR3: TGCAGTGCTAGAGATCCCGGGACCGCGGGCACTGAAGCTTTCTTT. Encoded protein: CSARDPGTAGTEAFF. The chain recombines TRBV20-1 with TRBJ1-1; the D gene is possibly TRBD1 (5 bases). The CDR3 has 15 residues. V was trimmed by 0 bases and J by 4 bases, leaving 15 bases between them. Germline V gene data show CDR1 as DFQATT and CDR2 as SNEGSKA (reference sequence).

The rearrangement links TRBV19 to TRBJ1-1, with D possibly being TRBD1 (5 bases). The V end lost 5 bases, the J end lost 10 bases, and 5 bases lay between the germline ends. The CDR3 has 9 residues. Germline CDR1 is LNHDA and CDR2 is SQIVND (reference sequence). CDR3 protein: CASSGTAFF. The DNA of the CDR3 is TGTGCCAGTAGTGGGACAGCTTTCTTT.

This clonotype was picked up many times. CDR3 coding DNA: TGTGCCAGCAGCTCCTCGAGGAACGGGGAGCTGTTTTTT. Its protein product is CASSSSRNGELFF. The chain links TRBV7-9 to TRBJ2-2, with no clear D. CDR3 length: 13 amino acids. Germline V gives CDR1 SEHNR, CDR2 FQNEAQ (reference sequence). V was pared by 4 bases and J by 7 bases, with 10 bases between.

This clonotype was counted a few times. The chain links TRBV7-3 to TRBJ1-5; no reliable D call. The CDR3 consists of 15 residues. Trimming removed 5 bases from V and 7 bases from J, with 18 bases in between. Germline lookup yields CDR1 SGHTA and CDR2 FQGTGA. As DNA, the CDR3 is TGTGCCAGCAGCAAAAAGTCTAGCTTCAGGCAGCCCCAGCATTTT. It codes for CASSKKSSFRQPQHF.

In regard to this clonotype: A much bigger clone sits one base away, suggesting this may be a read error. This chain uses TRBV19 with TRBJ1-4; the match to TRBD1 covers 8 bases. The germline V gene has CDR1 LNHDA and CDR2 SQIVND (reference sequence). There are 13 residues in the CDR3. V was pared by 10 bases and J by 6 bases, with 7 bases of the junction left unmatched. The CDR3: CATSDREDEKLFF. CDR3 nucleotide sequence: TGTGCCACCTCGGACAGGGAGGATGAAAAACTGTTTTTT.

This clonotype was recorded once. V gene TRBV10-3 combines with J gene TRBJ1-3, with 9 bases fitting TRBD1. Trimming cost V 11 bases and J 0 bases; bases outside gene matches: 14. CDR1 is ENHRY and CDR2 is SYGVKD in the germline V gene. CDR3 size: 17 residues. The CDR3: CAAQPPGQGYSGNTIYF. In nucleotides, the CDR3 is TGTGCCGCTCAGCCTCCGGGACAGGGTTACTCTGGAAACACCATATATTTT.

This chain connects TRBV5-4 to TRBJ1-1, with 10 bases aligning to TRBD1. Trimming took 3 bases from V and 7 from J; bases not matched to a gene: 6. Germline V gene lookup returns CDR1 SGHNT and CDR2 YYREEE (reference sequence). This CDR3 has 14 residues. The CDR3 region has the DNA TGTGCCAGCAGCTCTGGACAGGGGGGGAATGAAGCTTTCTTT. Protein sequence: CASSSGQGGNEAFF. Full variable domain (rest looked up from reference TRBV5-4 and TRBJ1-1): ETGVTQSPTHLIKTRGQQVTLRCSSQSGHNTVSWYQQALGQGPQFIFQYYREEENGRGNFPPRFSGLQFPNYSSELNVNALELDDSALYLCASSSGQGGNEAFFGQGTRLTVV.

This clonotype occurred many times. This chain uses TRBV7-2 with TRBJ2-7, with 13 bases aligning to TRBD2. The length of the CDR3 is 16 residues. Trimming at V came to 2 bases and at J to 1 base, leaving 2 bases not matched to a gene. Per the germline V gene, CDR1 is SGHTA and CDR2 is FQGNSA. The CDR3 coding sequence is TGTGCCAGCAGCTTAAGGGGACTAGCGGGGTCCTACGAGCAGTACTTC. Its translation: CASSLRGLAGSYEQYF.